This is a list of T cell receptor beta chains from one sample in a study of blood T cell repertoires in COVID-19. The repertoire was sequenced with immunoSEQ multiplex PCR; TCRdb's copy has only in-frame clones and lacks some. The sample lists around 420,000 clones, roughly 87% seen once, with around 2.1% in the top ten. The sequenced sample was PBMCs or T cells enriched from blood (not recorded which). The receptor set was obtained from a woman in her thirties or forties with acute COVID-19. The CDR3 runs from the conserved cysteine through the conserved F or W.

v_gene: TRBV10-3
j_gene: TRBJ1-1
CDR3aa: CAIRTDRHMNTEAFF

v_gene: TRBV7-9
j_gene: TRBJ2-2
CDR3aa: CASRRDRAGSSGELFF

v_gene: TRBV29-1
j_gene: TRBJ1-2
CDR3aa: CSVEEEGNYGYTF

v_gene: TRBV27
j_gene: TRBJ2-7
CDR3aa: CASSPRGEGGSHYEQYF

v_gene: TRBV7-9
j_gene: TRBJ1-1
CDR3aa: CASSPSGTEAFF

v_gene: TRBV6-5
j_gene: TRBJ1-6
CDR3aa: CASRDRGLNSPLHF

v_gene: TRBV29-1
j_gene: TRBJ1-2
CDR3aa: CSARGLETGYTF

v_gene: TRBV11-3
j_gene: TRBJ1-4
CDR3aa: CAIRGAVTNEKLFF

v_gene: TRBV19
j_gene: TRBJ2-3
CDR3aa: CASSRQITDTQYF

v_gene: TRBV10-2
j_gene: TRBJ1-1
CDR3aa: CASAEGSTEAFF

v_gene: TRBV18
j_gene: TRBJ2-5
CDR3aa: CASSSPAKETQYF

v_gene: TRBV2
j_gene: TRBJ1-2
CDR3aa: CASNGDSVNYGYTF

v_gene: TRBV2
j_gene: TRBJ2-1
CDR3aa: CASSGQGNSYNEQFF

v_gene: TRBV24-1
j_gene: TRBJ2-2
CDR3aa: CATSVEYPGGELFF

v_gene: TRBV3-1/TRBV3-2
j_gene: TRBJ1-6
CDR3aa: CASSRSTGTLGNSPLHF

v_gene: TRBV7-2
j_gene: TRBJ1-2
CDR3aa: CASSFQQGFHGYTF

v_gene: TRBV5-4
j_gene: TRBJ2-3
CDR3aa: CASSLRTSGVTDTQYF

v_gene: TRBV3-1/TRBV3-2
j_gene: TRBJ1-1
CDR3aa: CASSQAQVGAFF

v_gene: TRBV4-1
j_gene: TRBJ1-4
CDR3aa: CASSQGGGEKLFF

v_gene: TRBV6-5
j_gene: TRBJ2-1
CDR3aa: CASRGLADNEQFF

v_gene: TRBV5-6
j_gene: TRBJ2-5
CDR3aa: CASSLLQGKTQYF

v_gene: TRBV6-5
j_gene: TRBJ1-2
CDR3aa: CASSPRGAVGYGYTF

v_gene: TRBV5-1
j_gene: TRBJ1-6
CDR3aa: CASSSGTVNSPLHF

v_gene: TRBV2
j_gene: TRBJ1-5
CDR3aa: CASTKDGTFGQPQHF

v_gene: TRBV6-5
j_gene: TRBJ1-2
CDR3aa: CASSHPGGYTF

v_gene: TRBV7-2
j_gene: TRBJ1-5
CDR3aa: CASSLRDRQDRDSNQPQHF

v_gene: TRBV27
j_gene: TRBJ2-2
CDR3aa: CAKVLRDRGWDTGELFF

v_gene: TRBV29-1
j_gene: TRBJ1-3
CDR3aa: CSVEDGLRGPNTIYF

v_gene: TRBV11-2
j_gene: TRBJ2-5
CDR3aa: CASSPRGSTETQYF

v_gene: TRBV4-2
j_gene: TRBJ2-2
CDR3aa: CASSQNLGLHTGELFF

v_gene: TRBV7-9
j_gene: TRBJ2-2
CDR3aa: CASSPAAGGRTGELFF

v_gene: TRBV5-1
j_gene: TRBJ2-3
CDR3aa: CASSLRSGGSTDTQYF

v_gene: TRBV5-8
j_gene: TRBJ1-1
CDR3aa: CASSLGRQQAFF

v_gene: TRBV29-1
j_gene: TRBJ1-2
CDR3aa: CSVVSYLALGGYGYTF

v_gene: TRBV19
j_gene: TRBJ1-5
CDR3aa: CASGGQGAYQPQHF

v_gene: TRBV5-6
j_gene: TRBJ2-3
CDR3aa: CASSLLTGGNTDTQYF

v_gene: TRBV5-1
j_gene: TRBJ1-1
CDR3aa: CASSYRDRNTEAFF

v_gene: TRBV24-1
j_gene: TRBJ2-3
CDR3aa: CATSDQTGLAGSTDTQYF

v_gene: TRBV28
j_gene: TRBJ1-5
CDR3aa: CAIRGGSNQPQHF

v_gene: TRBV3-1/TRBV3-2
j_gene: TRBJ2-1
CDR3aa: CASSSLGLAVMDEQFF

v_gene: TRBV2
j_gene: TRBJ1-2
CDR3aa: CASSDRGNYYGYTF

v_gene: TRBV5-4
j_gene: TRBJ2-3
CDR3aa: CASSSGTGLRDTQYF

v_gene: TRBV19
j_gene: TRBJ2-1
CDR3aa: CASSILGGAYNEQFF

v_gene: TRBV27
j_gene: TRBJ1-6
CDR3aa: CASSRQGTNSPLHF

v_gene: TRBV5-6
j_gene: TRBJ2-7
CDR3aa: CASSLEGMTYEQYF

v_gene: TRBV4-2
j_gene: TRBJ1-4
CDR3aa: CASSYQDREREKLFF

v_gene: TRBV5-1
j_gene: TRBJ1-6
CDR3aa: CASSLGGTGDYNSPLHF

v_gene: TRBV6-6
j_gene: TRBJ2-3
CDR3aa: CASSYSSGGDTQYF

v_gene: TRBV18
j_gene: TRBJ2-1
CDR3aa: CASSPIRGGNEQFF

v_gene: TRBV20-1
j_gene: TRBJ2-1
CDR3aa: CSASGLNEQFF

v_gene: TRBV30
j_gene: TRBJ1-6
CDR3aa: CAWAQTGRNSPLHF

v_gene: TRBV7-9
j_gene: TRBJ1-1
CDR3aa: CASSLTGEGTEAFF